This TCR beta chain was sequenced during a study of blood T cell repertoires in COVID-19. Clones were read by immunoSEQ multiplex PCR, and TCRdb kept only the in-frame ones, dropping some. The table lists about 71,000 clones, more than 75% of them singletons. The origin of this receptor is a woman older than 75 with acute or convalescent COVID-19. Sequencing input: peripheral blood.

CDR3 nucleotides: TGTGCCAGCCTCCACGGACAGTACAATGAGCAGTTCTTC. This codes for CASLHGQYNEQFF. The chain couples TRBV18 to TRBJ2-1; a weak D match, TRBD1 (6 bases). This CDR3 comprises 13 residues. V lost 8 bases and J 4 bases, leaving 12 bases between the germline ends. Germline V gene data show CDR1 as KGHSH and CDR2 as LQKENI.